The 4 T cell receptor beta chains given below trace back to one sample, sequenced in a study of T cells in Graves' hyperthyroidism and ophthalmopathy. RNA transcripts gave rise to amplified TCR beta CDR3 regions. A set of HTBI primers served as the primers for a first-round RT-PCR of the TCR CDR3. TCRdb recomputed calls from the multiplex PCR reads with MiXCR, one row per CDR3 protein. The sample has 560,000 or so distinct CDR3 sequences; 35% to 55% are singletons. Sequencing was carried out using peripheral blood or thyroid tissue (not recorded which). The receptors originated from a woman under 30 with Graves' hyperthyroidism.

V is TRBV12-3 or TRBV12-4 and J is TRBJ2-7; 9 nucleotides line up with TRBD1. After removal of 8 bases from V and 3 bases from J, the junction contained 14 bases not matched to a gene. CDR3 length: 16 amino acids. The CDR3 reads CASGDNPGTGLYEQYF. DNA for the CDR3: TGTGCCAGCGGGGACAATCCCGGGACAGGGCTCTACGAGCAGTACTTC.

Remarks on this clonotype: Lacking the conserved final phenylalanine or tryptophan, this CDR3 likely reflects a read error. The chain uses TRBV15 and TRBJ2-7, with 13 bases lining up with TRBD2. Germline loops: CDR1 LNHNV, CDR2 YYDKDF (reference sequence). The CDR3 is 15 residues long. The V segment lost 1 base and the J segment 4 bases; nucleotides outside the gene matches: 1. The CDR3 nucleotides read TGTGCCACCAGCAGAGGGACTAGCGGGAGTTACGAGCAGTACTCC. This sequence encodes CATSRGTSGSYEQYS.

V gene TRBV10-3 combines with J gene TRBJ1-1, with 7 nucleotides matching TRBD1. The CDR3 runs 15 residues. V was pared by 2 bases and J by 6 bases, with 9 bases of the junction left unmatched. Germline V gives CDR1 ENHRY, CDR2 SYGVKD. CDR3 in amino acids: CAISEATGWFAEAFF. CDR3 sequence (DNA): TGTGCCATCAGTGAGGCGACAGGGTGGTTCGCTGAAGCTTTCTTT.

The chain is built from TRBV11-2 and TRBJ1-1, with D perhaps TRBD1 (5 bases). Germline V CDR1 and CDR2: SGHAT, FQNNGV. The V end lost 4 bases, the J end lost 0 bases, and 12 bases lay between the germline ends. This CDR3 has 15 residues. The CDR3 DNA follows: TGTGCCAGCAGCTACCCCGGGACGGTGAACACTGAAGCTTTCTTT. As protein: CASSYPGTVNTEAFF.